This T cell receptor beta chain was documented in a study of shared clonotypes between healthy human individuals. About this clone: What it binds is not known.

Replicate sorted-subset PCRs were loaded with around 210 ng DNA, 25,000 to 30,000 T cell genomes. TCRdb's table, derived via immunoSEQ multiplex PCR, lists solely in-frame clones and lacks some. The table lists some 1,600,000 clones, nearly 99% of them singletons. This CDR3 is 15 amino acids long. Germline assignment: CDR1 SEHNR and CDR2 FQNEAQ (reference sequence). V lost 3 bases to trimming and J lost 8 bases; unmatched junction nucleotides: 9. Participating donors were healthy, HIV-negative adults free of recent acute infections or vaccinations. Regarding the study as a whole: Memory subsets had estimated richness that was generally smaller than that of naive subsets. Rarefaction gave evidence that sorted-subset sequencing remained incomplete despite large depth.

The clonotype was recovered from a man aged 30 to 45 in good health. The material sequenced was naive CD4+ T cells sorted from blood. Subset noted: CD45RA+ positively selected. J is TRBJ2-1 and V is TRBV7-9, with 8 bases lining up with TRBD2. The CDR3 region has the DNA TGTGCCAGCAGCTTCGGGACTAGGGGCACGGATGAGCAGTTCTTC. Protein sequence: CASSFGTRGTDEQFF.